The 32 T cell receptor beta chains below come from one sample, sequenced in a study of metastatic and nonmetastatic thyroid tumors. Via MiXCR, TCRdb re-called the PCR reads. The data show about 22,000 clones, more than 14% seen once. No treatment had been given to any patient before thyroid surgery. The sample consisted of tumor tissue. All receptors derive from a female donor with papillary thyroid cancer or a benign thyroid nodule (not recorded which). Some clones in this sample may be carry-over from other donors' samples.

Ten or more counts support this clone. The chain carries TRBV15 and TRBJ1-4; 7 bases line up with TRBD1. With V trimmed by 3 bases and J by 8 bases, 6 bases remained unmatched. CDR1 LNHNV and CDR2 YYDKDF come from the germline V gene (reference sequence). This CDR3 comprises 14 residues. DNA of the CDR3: TGTGCCACCAGCAGTTTAGACAGGGAGGAAAAACTGTTTTTT. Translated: CATSSLDREEKLFF.

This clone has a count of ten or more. DNA of the CDR3: TGTGCCAGCAGCAAAGGGACAGGGGGCTGGAACACTGAAGCTTTCTTT. Residues: CASSKGTGGWNTEAFF. V is TRBV3-1 and J is TRBJ1-1; 12 nucleotides align to TRBD1. Germline CDR1 LGHDT, CDR2 YNNKEL (reference sequence). The V segment lost 5 bases and the J segment 1 base; nucleotides outside the gene matches: 5. There are 16 residues in the CDR3.

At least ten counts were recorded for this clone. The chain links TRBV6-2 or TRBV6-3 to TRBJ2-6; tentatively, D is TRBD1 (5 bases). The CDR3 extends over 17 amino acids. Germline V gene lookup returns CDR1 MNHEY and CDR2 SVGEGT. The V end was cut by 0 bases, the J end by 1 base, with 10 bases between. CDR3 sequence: CASSYSNSGSGANVLTF. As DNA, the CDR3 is TGTGCCAGCAGTTACTCAAACTCAGGGTCTGGGGCCAACGTCCTGACTTTC.

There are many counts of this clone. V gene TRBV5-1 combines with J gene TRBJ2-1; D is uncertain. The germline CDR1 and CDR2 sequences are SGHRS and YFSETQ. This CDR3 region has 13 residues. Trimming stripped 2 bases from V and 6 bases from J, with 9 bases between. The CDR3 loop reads CASSFGASNEQFF. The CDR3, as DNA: TGCGCCAGCAGCTTTGGAGCCTCCAATGAGCAGTTCTTC.

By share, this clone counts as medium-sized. The CDR3 coding sequence is TGTGCCAGCAGTGTCCTGGAACAGGGGGCGCGGATCGAGCAGTACTTC. It translates to CASSVLEQGARIEQYF. The chain uses TRBV6-1 and TRBJ2-7; 9 positions match TRBD1. J lost 6 bases, V lost 4 bases, and 13 bases had no gene match. This CDR3 contains 16 residues. The V gene's germline CDR1 is MNHNS and CDR2 SASEGT.

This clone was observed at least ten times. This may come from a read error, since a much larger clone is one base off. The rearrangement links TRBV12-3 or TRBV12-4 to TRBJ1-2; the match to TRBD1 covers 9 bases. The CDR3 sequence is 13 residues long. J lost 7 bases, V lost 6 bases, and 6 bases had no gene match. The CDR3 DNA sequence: TGTGCCAGCAGGGGACAGGGAGATAGTGGCTACACCTTC. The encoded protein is CASRGQGDSGYTF.

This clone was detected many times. The CDR3, as DNA: TGTGCCAGCAGCTTGGGTGGGAGTAGCACAGATACGCAGTATTTT. This translates into CASSLGGSSTDTQYF. J is TRBJ2-3 and V is TRBV5-5, with a possible D match to TRBD2 (5 bases). Germline CDR1 reads SGHKS; CDR2 reads YYEKEE (reference sequence). The CDR3 consists of 15 residues. Between the trimmed V and J ends, which lost 0 bases and 0 bases, there was a span of 8 bases.

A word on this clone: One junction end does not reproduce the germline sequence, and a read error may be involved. DNA of the CDR3: TGCGCCATCAGCTTGGCCGGACCCCGATGGGAGCATTACTTC. Translation gives CAISLAGPRWEHYF. This chain connects TRBV5-1 to TRBJ2-7, with a possible D match to TRBD2 (5 bases). The germline V gene has CDR1 SGHRS and CDR2 YFSETQ. This CDR3 is 14 amino acids long. The variable domain in full, completed from reference TRBV5-1 and TRBJ2-7, reads KAGVTQTPRYLIKTRGQQVTLSCSPISGHRSVSWYQQTPGQGLQFLFEYFSETQRNKGNFPGRFSGRQFSNSRSEMNVSTLELGDSALYLCAISLAGPRWEHYFGPGTRLTVT.

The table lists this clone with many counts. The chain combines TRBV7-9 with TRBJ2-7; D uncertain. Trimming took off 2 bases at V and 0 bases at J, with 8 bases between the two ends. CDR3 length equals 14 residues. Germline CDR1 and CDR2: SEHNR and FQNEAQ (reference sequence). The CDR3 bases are TGTGCCAGCAGCTTATACATCGACTCCTACGAGCAGTACTTC. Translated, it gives CASSLYIDSYEQYF.

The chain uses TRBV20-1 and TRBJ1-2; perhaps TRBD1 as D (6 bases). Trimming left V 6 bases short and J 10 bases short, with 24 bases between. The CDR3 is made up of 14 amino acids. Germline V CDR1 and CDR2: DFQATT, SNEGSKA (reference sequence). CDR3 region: CSAEGGVRGLVYTF. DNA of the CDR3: TGCAGTGCGGAGGGAGGTGTCCGGGGGCTAGTCTACACCTTC.

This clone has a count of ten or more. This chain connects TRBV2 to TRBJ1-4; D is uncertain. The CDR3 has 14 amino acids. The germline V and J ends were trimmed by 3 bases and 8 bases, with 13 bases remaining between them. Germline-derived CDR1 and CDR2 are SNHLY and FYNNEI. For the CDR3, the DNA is TGTGCCAGCAGTGATCGAAGGGATCGAGAAAAACTGTTTTTT. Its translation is CASSDRRDREKLFF.

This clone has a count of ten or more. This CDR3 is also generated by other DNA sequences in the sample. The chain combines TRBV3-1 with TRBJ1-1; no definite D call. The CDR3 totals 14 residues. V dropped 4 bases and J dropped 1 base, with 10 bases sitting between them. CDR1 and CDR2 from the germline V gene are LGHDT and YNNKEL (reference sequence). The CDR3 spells CASSLSVQNTEAFF. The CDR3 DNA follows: TGTGCCAGCAGCCTTAGCGTACAGAACACTGAAGCTTTCTTT. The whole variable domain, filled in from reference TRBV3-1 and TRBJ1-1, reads DTAVSQTPKYLVTQMGNDKSIKCEQNLGHDTMYWYKQDSKKFLKIMFSYNNKELIINETVPNRFSPKSPDKAHLNLHINSLELGDSAVYFCASSLSVQNTEAFFGQGTRLTVV.

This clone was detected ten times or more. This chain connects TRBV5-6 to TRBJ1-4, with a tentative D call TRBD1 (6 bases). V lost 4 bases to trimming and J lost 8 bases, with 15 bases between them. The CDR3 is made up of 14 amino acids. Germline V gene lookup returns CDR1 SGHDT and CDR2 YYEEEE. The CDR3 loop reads CASSRGQGTEKLFF. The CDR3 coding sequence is TGTGCCAGCAGCCGGGGCCAGGGGACGGAAAAACTGTTTTTT.

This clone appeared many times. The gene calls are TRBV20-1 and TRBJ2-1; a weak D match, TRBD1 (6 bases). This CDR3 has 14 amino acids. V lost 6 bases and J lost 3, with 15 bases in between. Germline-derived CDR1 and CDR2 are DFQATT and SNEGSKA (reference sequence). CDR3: CSATGHLNYNEQFF. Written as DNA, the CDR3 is TGCAGTGCCACGGGACATTTAAACTACAATGAGCAGTTCTTC.

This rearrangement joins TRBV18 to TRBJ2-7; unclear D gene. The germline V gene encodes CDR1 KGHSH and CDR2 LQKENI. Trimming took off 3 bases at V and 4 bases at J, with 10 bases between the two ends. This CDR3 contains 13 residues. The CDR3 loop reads CASSPPAAYEQYF. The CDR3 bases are TGTGCCAGCTCACCCCCTGCTGCTTACGAGCAGTACTTC.

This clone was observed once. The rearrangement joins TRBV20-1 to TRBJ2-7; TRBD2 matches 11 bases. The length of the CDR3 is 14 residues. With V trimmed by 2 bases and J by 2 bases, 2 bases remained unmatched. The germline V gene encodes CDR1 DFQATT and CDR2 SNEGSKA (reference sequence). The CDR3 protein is CSARTLAGAYEQYF. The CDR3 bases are TGCAGTGCTAGAACACTAGCGGGGGCCTACGAGCAGTACTTC.

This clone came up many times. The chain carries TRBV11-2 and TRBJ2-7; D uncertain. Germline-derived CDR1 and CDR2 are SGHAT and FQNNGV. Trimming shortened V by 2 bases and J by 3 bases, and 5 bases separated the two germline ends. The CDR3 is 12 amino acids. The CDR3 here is CASSLTHYEQYF. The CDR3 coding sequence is TGTGCCAGCAGCTTAACTCACTACGAGCAGTACTTC.

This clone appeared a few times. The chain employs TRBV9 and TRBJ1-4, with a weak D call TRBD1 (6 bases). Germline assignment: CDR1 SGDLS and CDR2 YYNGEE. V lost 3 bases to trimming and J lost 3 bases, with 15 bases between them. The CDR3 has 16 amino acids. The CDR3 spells CASSGDPGQANEKLFF. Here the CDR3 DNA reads TGTGCCAGCAGCGGAGACCCGGGACAAGCTAATGAAAAACTGTTTTTT.

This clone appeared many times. The chain's CDR3 is CASSPTLAGGYNEQFF. CDR3 in DNA: TGCGCCAGCAGCCCAACGCTAGCGGGAGGTTACAATGAGCAGTTCTTC. This chain links TRBV5-1 with TRBJ2-1; the match to TRBD2 covers 11 bases. V trimming: 4 bases; J trimming: 4 bases; junction bases outside the gene matches: 7. This CDR3 comprises 16 residues. CDR1 SGHRS and CDR2 YFSETQ come from the germline V gene.

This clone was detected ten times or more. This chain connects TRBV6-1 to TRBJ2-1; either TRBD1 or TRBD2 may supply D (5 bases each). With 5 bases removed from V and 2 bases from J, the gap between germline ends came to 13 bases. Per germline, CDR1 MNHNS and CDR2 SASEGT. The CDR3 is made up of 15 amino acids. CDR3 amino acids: CASSRDPDPYNEQFF. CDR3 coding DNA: TGTGCCAGCAGTCGGGACCCCGACCCCTACAATGAGCAGTTCTTC.

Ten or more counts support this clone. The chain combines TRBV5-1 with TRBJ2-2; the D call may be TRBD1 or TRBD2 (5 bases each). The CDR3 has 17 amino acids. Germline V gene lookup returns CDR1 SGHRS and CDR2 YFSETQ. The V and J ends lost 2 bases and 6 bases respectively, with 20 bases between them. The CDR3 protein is CASSLYPLGMGAGELFF. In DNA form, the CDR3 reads TGCGCCAGCAGCTTATACCCTCTCGGGATGGGGGCCGGGGAGCTGTTTTTT.

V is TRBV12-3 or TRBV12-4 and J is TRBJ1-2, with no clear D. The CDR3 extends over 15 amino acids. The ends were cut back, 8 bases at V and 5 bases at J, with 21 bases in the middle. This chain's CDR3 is CASSPRGDATYGYTF. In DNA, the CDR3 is TGTGCCAGCTCCCCGCGCGGGGATGCAACGTATGGCTACACCTTC.

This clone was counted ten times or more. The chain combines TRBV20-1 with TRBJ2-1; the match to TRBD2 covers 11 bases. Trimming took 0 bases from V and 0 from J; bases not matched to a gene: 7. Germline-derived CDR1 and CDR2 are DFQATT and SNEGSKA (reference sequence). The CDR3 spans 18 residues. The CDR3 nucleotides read TGCAGTGCTAGAGATCCTTTTAGCGGGAGGGCCTCCTACAATGAGCAGTTCTTC. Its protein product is CSARDPFSGRASYNEQFF.

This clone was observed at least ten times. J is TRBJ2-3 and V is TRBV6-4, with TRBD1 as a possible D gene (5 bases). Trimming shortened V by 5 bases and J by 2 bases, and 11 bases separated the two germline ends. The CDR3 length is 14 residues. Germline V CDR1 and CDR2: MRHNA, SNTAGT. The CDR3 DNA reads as TGTGCCAGCAGTTCCTCGACAGCCACAGATACGCAGTATTTT. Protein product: CASSSSTATDTQYF.

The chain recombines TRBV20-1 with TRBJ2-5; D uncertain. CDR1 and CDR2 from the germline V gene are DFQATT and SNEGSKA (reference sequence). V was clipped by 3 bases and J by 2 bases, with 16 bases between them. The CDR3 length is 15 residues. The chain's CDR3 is CSASLDYRRQETQYF. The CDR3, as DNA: TGCAGTGCTAGTTTGGATTACCGAAGGCAAGAGACCCAGTACTTC.

This chain's CDR3 is CASTGTSGYNEQFF. In DNA form, the CDR3 reads TGTGCCAGCACTGGGACTAGCGGTTACAATGAGCAGTTCTTC. This chain uses TRBV6-1 with TRBJ2-1; 11 bases fit TRBD2. This CDR3 comprises 14 residues. The trim removed 7 bases at V and 4 bases at J, leaving 3 bases unmatched. Germline V lookup: CDR1 MNHNS, CDR2 SASEGT.

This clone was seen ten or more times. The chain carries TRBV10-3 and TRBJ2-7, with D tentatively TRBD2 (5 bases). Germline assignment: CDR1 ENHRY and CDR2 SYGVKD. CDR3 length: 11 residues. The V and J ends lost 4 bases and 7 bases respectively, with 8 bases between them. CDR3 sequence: CAISVLGEQYF. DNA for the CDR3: TGTGCCATCAGTGTACTAGGGGAGCAGTACTTC.

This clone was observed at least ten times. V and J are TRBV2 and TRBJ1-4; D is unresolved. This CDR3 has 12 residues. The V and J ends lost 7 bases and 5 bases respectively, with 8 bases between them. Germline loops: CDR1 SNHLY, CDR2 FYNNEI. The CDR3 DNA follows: TGTGCCAGCATGTTCGTAAATGAAAAACTGTTTTTT. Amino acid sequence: CASMFVNEKLFF.

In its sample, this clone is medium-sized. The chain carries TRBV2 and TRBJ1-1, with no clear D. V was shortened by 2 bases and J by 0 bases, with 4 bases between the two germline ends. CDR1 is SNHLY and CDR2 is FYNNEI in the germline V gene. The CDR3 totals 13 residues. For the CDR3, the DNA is TGTGCCAGCAGTGAAAACGTGAACACTGAAGCTTTCTTT. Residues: CASSENVNTEAFF.

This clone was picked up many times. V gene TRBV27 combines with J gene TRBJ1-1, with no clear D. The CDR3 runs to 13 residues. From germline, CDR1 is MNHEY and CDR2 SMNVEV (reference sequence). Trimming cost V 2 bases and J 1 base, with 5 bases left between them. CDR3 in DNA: TGTGCCAGCAGTTTAGGTCCGAACACTGAAGCTTTCTTT. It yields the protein CASSLGPNTEAFF.

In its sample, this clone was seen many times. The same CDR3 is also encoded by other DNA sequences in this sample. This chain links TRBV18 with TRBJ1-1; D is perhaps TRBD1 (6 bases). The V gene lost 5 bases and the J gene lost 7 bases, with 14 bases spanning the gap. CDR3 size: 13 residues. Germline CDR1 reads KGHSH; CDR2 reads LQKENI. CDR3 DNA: TGTGCCAGCTCAGCAGGGGTTAGCTTTGAAGCTTTCTTT. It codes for CASSAGVSFEAFF.

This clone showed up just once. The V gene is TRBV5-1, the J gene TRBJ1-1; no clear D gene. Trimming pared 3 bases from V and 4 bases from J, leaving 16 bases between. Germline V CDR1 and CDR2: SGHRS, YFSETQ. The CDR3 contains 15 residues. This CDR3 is CASSSRSQWGTEAFF. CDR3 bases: TGCGCCAGCAGCTCGAGGTCCCAGTGGGGCACTGAAGCTTTCTTT.